One T cell receptor beta chain is described in this entry. The antigen is unknown. In germline, CDR1 is SGHTA, CDR2 FQGTGA. The CDR3 is made up of 18 amino acids. V was pared by 5 bases and J by 1 base, with 18 bases between. The sample comes from a study of cytomegalovirus exposure and HLA in healthy donors. Every donor was a healthy person donating bone marrow. The study ran its PCR with 60 Vbeta and 13 Jbeta primers. Here immunoSEQ multiplex PCR was the method, and the copy in TCRdb shows in-frame clones only, minus some. Seen here are around 160,000 clones, 75% to 90% observed once, and the top ten hold 4.1%. Overall study findings and caveats: TCR beta V- and J-gene trimming was later associated with a missense DCLRE1C variant.

The material sequenced was PBMCs. V gene TRBV7-3 combines with J gene TRBJ2-6, with D tentatively TRBD2 (6 bases). The TCR was taken from a man in his forties or fifties in good health and CMV-seropositive. CDR3 in DNA: TGTGCCAGCAGCCCCCCTCCGGGAGTTACGTCTGGGGCCAACGTCCTGACTTTC. This sequence encodes CASSPPPGVTSGANVLTF.